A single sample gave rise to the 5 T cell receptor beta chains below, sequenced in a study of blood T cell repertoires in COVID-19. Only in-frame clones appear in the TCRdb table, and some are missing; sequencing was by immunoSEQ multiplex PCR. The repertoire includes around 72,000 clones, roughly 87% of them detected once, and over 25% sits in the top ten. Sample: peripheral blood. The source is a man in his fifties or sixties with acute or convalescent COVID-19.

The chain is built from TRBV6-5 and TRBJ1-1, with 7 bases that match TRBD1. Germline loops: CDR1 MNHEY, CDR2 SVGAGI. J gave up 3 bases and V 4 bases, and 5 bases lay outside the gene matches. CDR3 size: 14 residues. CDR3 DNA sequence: TGTGCCAGCAGTTTGACAGGGTTAGACACTGAAGCTTTCTTT. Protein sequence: CASSLTGLDTEAFF.

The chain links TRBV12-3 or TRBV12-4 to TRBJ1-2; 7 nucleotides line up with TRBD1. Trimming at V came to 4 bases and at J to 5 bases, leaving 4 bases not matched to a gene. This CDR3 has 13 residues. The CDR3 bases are TGTGCCAGCAGTTGGGACAGTAGATATGGCTACACCTTC. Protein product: CASSWDSRYGYTF.

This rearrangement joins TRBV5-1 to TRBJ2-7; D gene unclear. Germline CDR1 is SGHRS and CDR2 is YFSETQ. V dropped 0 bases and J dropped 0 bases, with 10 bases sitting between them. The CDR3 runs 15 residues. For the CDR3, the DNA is TGCGCCAGCAGCTTGGCTGCGATATCCTCCTACGAGCAGTACTTC. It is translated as CASSLAAISSYEQYF.

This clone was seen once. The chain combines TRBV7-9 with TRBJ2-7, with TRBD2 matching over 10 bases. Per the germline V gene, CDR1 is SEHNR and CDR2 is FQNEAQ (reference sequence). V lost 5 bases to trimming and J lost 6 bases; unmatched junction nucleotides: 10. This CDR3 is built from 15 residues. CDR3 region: CASSISSGGAGEQYF. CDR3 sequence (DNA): TGTGCCAGCAGCATATCCAGCGGGGGGGCCGGCGAGCAGTACTTC.

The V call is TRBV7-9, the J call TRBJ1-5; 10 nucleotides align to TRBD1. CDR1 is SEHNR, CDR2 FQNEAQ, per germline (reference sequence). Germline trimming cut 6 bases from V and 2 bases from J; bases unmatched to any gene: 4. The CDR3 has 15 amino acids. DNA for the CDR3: TGTGCCAGCAGTAACGGACAGGGGGGCAATCAGCCCCAGCATTTT. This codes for CASSNGQGGNQPQHF.